The text below deals with one T cell receptor (beta chain). Its antigen is not known. TCRdb's copy holds only in-frame clones and misses some; the assay was immunoSEQ multiplex PCR. The sample records 55,000 to 80,000 clones, approximately 84% being singletons. Germline V lookup: CDR1 LNHDA, CDR2 SQIVND (reference sequence). This CDR3 comprises 15 residues. This entry is derived from a study of OX40 agonist ivuxolimab in advanced cancers. Study-level information: In this cohort, patients received ivuxolimab, an agonistic anti-OX40 (CD134) antibody. Dose-escalation subjects each had hepatocellular carcinoma, melanoma, renal cell or head and neck cancer.

Overall study findings and caveats: Among the lowest peripheral clonal expansion occurred in 0.1-3.0 mg/kg partial responders. CD8+ T cells showed, on average, more clonal expansion than CD4+ cells.

The rearrangement links TRBV19 to TRBJ2-1; 11 bases line up with TRBD2. The sample in question was CD4+ or CD8+ T cells sorted from blood, obtained in a trial of the OX40 agonist ivuxolimab. The sequence was collected from an adult with an advanced solid tumor such as melanoma, head and neck, liver or kidney cancer. The CDR3 loop reads CAARSRLAGNNEQFF. The CDR3 DNA reads TGTGCAGCGAGGTCTCGACTAGCGGGGAACAATGAGCAGTTCTTC.